This T cell receptor beta chain was retrieved from a study of OX40 agonist ivuxolimab in advanced cancers. Study overall: Patients were treated with ivuxolimab, an agonistic anti-OX40 (CD134) antibody. Dosing consisted of intravenous ivuxolimab at 0.01 to 10 mg/kg every 2 weeks. The eligibility criteria allowed prior anti-PD-1, anti-PD-L1 or anti-CTLA-4 therapy, and 40% had some. Study conclusions and caveats: The study found among the lowest clonal expansion in partial responders at 0.1-3.0 mg/kg.

CDR1 is SGHVS, CDR2 FQNEAQ, per germline. The CDR3 spans 14 residues. V lost 5 bases and J 1 base, leaving 10 bases between the germline ends. Profiling relied on immunoSEQ multiplex PCR, and the TCRdb table lists in-frame clones only, not all of them. This table has 15,000 to 20,000 clones, 70% to 90% appearing once. This clone was detected once. What it recognizes is unknown. V gene TRBV7-8 combines with J gene TRBJ2-3; no firm D call. This specimen was CD4+ or CD8+ T cells sorted from blood, taken in a trial of the OX40 agonist ivuxolimab. The sequence derives from an adult with an advanced solid tumor such as melanoma, head and neck, liver or kidney cancer. This chain's CDR3 is CASSELLGTDTQYF. The CDR3 DNA reads as TGTGCCAGCAGCGAGCTCCTTGGCACAGATACGCAGTATTTT.